The 8 T cell receptor beta chains given below trace back to one sample, sequenced in a study of T-cell reconstitution after alpha-beta-depleted transplantation in children. Preparation of the TCRbeta library involved a method that used unique molecular identifiers. In TCRdb, the PCR reads were re-called with MiXCR into one record per CDR3 protein. The sample gives around 700,000 distinct CDR3 sequences, 13% of which show up once; around 0.8% is in the top ten. Sequenced material: PBMCs, taken before TCRalphabeta/CD19-depleted stem cell transplant. The receptor set was obtained from a girl aged 2-9 years with congenital amegakaryocytic thrombocytopenia, due to receive a stem cell transplant.

This clonotype was counted a few times. The chain is built from TRBV5-1 and TRBJ2-7; tentative D call: TRBD1 (5 bases). This CDR3 spans 15 amino acids. CDR1 and CDR2 (germline): SGHRS, YFSETQ. Deletions cut 0 bases from V and 2 bases from J, with 12 bases between. This chain's CDR3 is CASSLGRGLPYEQYF. The CDR3 region has the DNA TGCGCCAGCAGCTTGGGAAGGGGTCTCCCCTACGAGCAGTACTTC.

This clonotype appeared a few times. This chain connects TRBV29-1 to TRBJ2-2, with 7 bases matching TRBD2. This CDR3 contains 16 residues. Trimming cost V 6 bases and J 1 base; bases outside gene matches: 11. Germline CDR1 SQVTM, CDR2 ANQGSEA. In nucleotides, the CDR3 is TGCAGCGTCGGGTCGCCTAGCGGTAGGAACACCGGGGAGCTGTTTTTT. Translation: CSVGSPSGRNTGELFF.

J is TRBJ2-5 and V is TRBV5-4; TRBD2 agrees at 7 bases. The CDR3 runs to 14 residues. Germline lookup yields CDR1 SGHNT and CDR2 YYREEE (reference sequence). V lost 0 bases, J lost 5 bases, and 4 bases stayed unmatched. The CDR3 nucleotides are TGTGCCAGCAGCTTGGAAGCGGGATGGGAGACCCAGTACTTC. Translating it yields CASSLEAGWETQYF.

Many counts were recorded for this clonotype. This chain links TRBV10-3 with TRBJ2-3; 10 nucleotides agree with TRBD2. The germline V gene has CDR1 ENHRY and CDR2 SYGVKD. Trimming removed 6 bases from V and 2 bases from J; junction bases left unmatched: 2. This CDR3 is 14 amino acids long. The CDR3: CAIRGLAPTDTQYF. CDR3 nucleotide sequence: TGTGCCATCAGGGGACTAGCGCCCACAGATACGCAGTATTTT.

In this sample, this clonotype turned up a few times. The chain uses TRBV20-1 and TRBJ2-1; 9 bases match TRBD2. V lost 3 bases to trimming and J lost 2 bases; unmatched junction nucleotides: 11. Per the germline V gene, CDR1 is DFQATT and CDR2 is SNEGSKA (reference sequence). This CDR3 has 17 amino acids. The CDR3 DNA reads as TGCAGTGCTAGTTCGAACCTGGCTAGCGGGACCTACAATGAGCAGTTCTTC. The encoded protein is CSASSNLASGTYNEQFF.

The table lists this clonotype with many counts. The V and J genes are TRBV5-1 and TRBJ2-1; D gene ambiguous. This CDR3 comprises 15 residues. The germline gives CDR1 SGHRS, CDR2 YFSETQ. Trimming stripped 0 bases from V and 4 bases from J, with 11 bases between. CDR3 amino acids: CASSLDAFEYNEQFF. The DNA of the CDR3 is TGCGCCAGCAGCTTGGACGCCTTCGAATACAATGAGCAGTTCTTC. The variable domain in full, completed from reference TRBV5-1 and TRBJ2-1, reads KAGVTQTPRYLIKTRGQQVTLSCSPISGHRSVSWYQQTPGQGLQFLFEYFSETQRNKGNFPGRFSGRQFSNSRSEMNVSTLELGDSALYLCASSLDAFEYNEQFFGPGTRLTVL.

The chain joins TRBV4-2 to TRBJ1-2; 7 positions match TRBD1. Germline loops: CDR1 LGHNA, CDR2 YNFKEQ. This CDR3 is built from 15 residues. The V segment lost 0 bases and the J segment 3 bases; nucleotides outside the gene matches: 4. CDR3 sequence: CASSQDQGTDYGYTF. CDR3 DNA sequence: TGTGCCAGCAGCCAAGATCAAGGGACAGACTATGGCTACACCTTC.

The chain is built from TRBV29-1 and TRBJ2-1; D is unresolved. The CDR3 totals 12 residues. The germline V gene encodes CDR1 SQVTM and CDR2 ANQGSEA. Between the trimmed V and J ends, which lost 3 bases and 10 bases, there was a span of 13 bases. DNA of the CDR3: TGCAGCGTTGAGGTAAAAGGATCGGAGCAGTTCTTC. This gives the protein CSVEVKGSEQFF.